The T cell receptor beta chain described here comes from a study of T cell responses to AZD1222 COVID-19 vaccine. The study's findings and limits: Just 6 or 7 AZD1222 recipients were seropositive at baseline. It was only after the peak T cell response that any repertoires were sampled. Females outnumbered males among donors, who were mostly white British; clonal diversity was possibly underestimated.

Turning to this clone: Its antigen is unknown.

This table comes from immunoSEQ multiplex PCR, and its TCRdb copy is limited to in-frame clones, with some not included. The table records 95,000 to 150,000 clones, about 90% of them present only once. CDR3 length equals 13 residues. This chain joins TRBV21-1 and TRBJ2-7. TRBV21-1 is recorded as a pseudogene. This TCR was sampled from an adult in good health. The sequencing used peripheral blood, collected on day 0 of AZD1222 vaccination. The CDR3 region has the DNA TGTGCCAGCAGCCAGACCGGTCCCTACGAGCAGTACTTC. Encoded protein: CASSQTGPYEQYF.